The T cell receptor beta chain described here comes from a study of metastatic and nonmetastatic thyroid tumors. As for the study in general: Repertoire comparisons spanned blood and tumor or nodule tissue from malignant and benign thyroid patients.

This clone was seen many times. What it binds is not known. TCRdb reassembled clones from the PCR reads with MiXCR. This repertoire shows about 92,000 clones, 15% found once; its top ten account for 3.6%. This CDR3 contains 15 residues. Looked up from germline, CDR1 is ENHRY and CDR2 is SYGVKD. V lost 2 bases and J 2 bases, leaving 10 bases between the germline ends. Patients were all untreated before their thyroid surgery. Study results and caveats: TCR beta diversity was reportedly significantly higher in malignant thyroid tumors than benign nodules, in blood and tumor.

This receptor was taken from a female donor with papillary thyroid cancer or a benign thyroid nodule (not recorded which). Some clones in this sample may be carry-over from other donors' samples. The chain recombines TRBV10-3 with TRBJ2-1; D possibly corresponds to TRBD1 (6 bases). The material sequenced was blood. The CDR3, as DNA: TGTGCCATCAGTGAGGGTGGGGACACCTACAATGAGCAGTTCTTC. Its protein is CAISEGGDTYNEQFF.